This passage covers 31 T cell receptor beta chains from one sample sequenced in a study of blood T cell repertoires in COVID-19. Libraries were prepared by immunoSEQ multiplex PCR; TCRdb keeps only in-frame clonotypes and omits some of them. The sample has 250,000 or so clones, approximately 84% seen once. Sequenced material: peripheral blood. The origin of the receptors is a woman aged 80 or over with acute or convalescent COVID-19.

The chain is built from TRBV15 and TRBJ1-2; the D gene is possibly TRBD1 (6 bases). The V end was cut by 4 bases, the J end by 3 bases, with 9 bases between. CDR3 length: 13 amino acids. Germline CDR1 LNHNV, CDR2 YYDKDF (reference sequence). In DNA form, the CDR3 reads TGTGCCACCAGCAAACAGGGAGACTATGGCTACACCTTC. Translating gives CATSKQGDYGYTF.

This chain joins TRBV28 and TRBJ2-7; a weak D match, TRBD2 (6 bases). This CDR3 is built from 18 residues. Trimming pared 4 bases from V and 1 base from J, leaving 23 bases between. CDR1 MDHEN and CDR2 SYDVKM come from the germline V gene. Here the CDR3 reads CASSYYPYGGSGSYEQYF. DNA of the CDR3: TGTGCCAGCAGTTACTATCCCTATGGTGGTAGCGGTTCCTACGAGCAGTACTTC.

The genes are TRBV6-5 and TRBJ2-3; possible D gene TRBD2, 6 bases. This CDR3 has 15 amino acids. V lost 4 bases and J 1 base, leaving 12 bases between the germline ends. Germline lookup yields CDR1 MNHEY and CDR2 SVGAGI. CDR3 residues: CASSWAGEGTDTQYF. As DNA, the CDR3 is TGTGCCAGCAGTTGGGCCGGGGAGGGCACAGATACGCAGTATTTT.

This chain connects TRBV5-1 to TRBJ2-5, with D possibly being TRBD2 (5 bases). This CDR3 comprises 17 residues. V was clipped by 0 bases and J by 2 bases, with 17 bases between them. The germline CDR1 and CDR2 sequences are SGHRS and YFSETQ. The CDR3: CASSLVSGTGSQETQYF. The CDR3 coding sequence is TGCGCCAGCAGCTTGGTTTCTGGTACGGGATCGCAAGAGACCCAGTACTTC.

This clone showed up just once. This rearrangement joins TRBV6-1 to TRBJ2-1, with TRBD2 matching 12 bases. The CDR3 covers 15 residues. Germline CDR1 and CDR2: MNHNS and SASEGT. Trimming took 3 bases from V and 8 from J; bases not matched to a gene: 5. CDR3 bases: TGTGCCAGCAGTGAGGCTAGCGGGAGGGGCGATGAGCAGTTCTTC. Translation: CASSEASGRGDEQFF.

The rearrangement uses TRBV2 and TRBJ1-1, with TRBD1 matching 8 bases. V lost 5 bases and J lost 4; bases outside the gene matches: 12. This CDR3 contains 16 residues. The germline CDR1 and CDR2 sequences are SNHLY and FYNNEI. The CDR3 DNA reads as TGTGCCAGCAGTCGAGGCTCAGGGGGCGGAAGCACTGAAGCTTTCTTT. As protein: CASSRGSGGGSTEAFF.

With respect to this clone: Its ends do not fully match the called genes, so a read error is possible. The chain combines TRBV19 with TRBJ1-2; D is unresolved. There are 13 residues in the CDR3. Germline CDR1 LNHDA, CDR2 SQIVND (reference sequence). CDR3 DNA sequence: TGTGCCAGTAGTACGCGGTACAACTATGGTTACACCTTC. Amino acids: CASSTRYNYGYTF.

This chain joins TRBV28 and TRBJ1-1, with 10 bases lining up with TRBD1. The V gene's germline CDR1 is MDHEN and CDR2 SYDVKM. The CDR3 has 16 amino acids. Unmatched junction bases numbered 7, after V lost 5 bases and J lost 1 base. The CDR3 nucleotides read TGTGCCAGCAGTCCAAGCGGACAGGGGGGGAACACTGAAGCTTTCTTT. This codes for CASSPSGQGGNTEAFF.

The chain is built from TRBV6-5 and TRBJ1-1; 7 nucleotides align to TRBD1. CDR1 MNHEY and CDR2 SVGAGI come from the germline V gene. With V trimmed by 6 bases and J by 3 bases, 7 bases remained unmatched. The CDR3 sequence is 14 residues long. CDR3 sequence reads: CASRPQGLHTEAFF. The DNA of the CDR3 is TGTGCCAGCAGGCCACAGGGGTTGCACACTGAAGCTTTCTTT.

The V gene is TRBV5-8, the J gene TRBJ2-2; D is perhaps TRBD1 (6 bases). The CDR3 is 17 amino acids. The V gene's germline CDR1 is SGHTS and CDR2 YDEGEE. The V end lost 2 bases, the J end lost 0 bases, and 14 bases lay between the germline ends. In DNA form, the CDR3 reads TGTGCCAGCAGCTTCTCTCGGGGACACACGAACACCGGGGAGCTGTTTTTT. Protein: CASSFSRGHTNTGELFF.

The chain links TRBV6-5 to TRBJ1-6; a possible D gene is TRBD1 (6 bases). Germline V gene lookup returns CDR1 MNHEY and CDR2 SVGAGI. V lost 2 bases, J lost 6 bases, and 14 bases lay in between. The CDR3 is 16 residues long. In DNA form, the CDR3 reads TGTGCCAGCAGTTACGGGCAGGGGTTTTTTAATTCACCCCTCCACTTT. This encodes CASSYGQGFFNSPLHF.

The chain combines TRBV7-2 with TRBJ2-7; TRBD1 matches 12 bases. CDR1 and CDR2 from the germline V gene are SGHTA and FQGNSA. CDR3 length: 15 amino acids. The V and J ends lost 4 bases and 13 bases, in that order; junction bases with no gene match: 14. CDR3 in DNA: TGTGCCAGCAGCTCCCAAGGGACAGGGGGCGTATTCTCTTACTTC. Translation gives CASSSQGTGGVFSYF.

This chain connects TRBV11-2 to TRBJ1-1; D call uncertain. CDR1 is SGHAT and CDR2 is FQNNGV in the germline V gene. Trimming left V 4 bases short and J 0 bases short, with 9 bases between. This CDR3 region has 14 residues. The CDR3 DNA sequence: TGTGCCAGCAGCTCTCAGGCCCTGAACACTGAAGCTTTCTTT. It codes for CASSSQALNTEAFF.

The chain employs TRBV19 and TRBJ2-1, with 16 bases aligning to TRBD2. Germline CDR1 reads LNHDA; CDR2 reads SQIVND (reference sequence). V dropped 4 bases and J dropped 6; count of bases not matched to a gene: 12. The CDR3 contains 19 residues. This CDR3 is CASSKIPGLAGGPGNEQFF. The CDR3 bases are TGTGCCAGTAGTAAGATCCCGGGACTAGCGGGAGGGCCTGGCAATGAGCAGTTCTTC.

The chain carries TRBV9 and TRBJ1-1; TRBD1 is a possible D gene (5 bases). Germline-derived CDR1 and CDR2 are SGDLS and YYNGEE. The V gene lost 4 bases and the J gene lost 0 bases, with 13 bases spanning the gap. This CDR3 has 15 residues. CDR3 DNA: TGTGCCAGCAGCCAGAAGGCGGGGGTGAACACTGAAGCTTTCTTT. Translating it yields CASSQKAGVNTEAFF.

This sequence joins TRBV7-6 and TRBJ1-4; D call uncertain. The CDR3 covers 15 residues. V lost 5 bases and J 8 bases, leaving 18 bases between the germline ends. Germline V gene sequence: CDR1 SGHVS, CDR2 FNYEAQ. This chain's CDR3 is CASSLSRGAGEKLFF. The CDR3, as DNA: TGTGCCAGCAGCCTCTCCAGAGGCGCCGGCGAAAAACTGTTTTTT.

V gene TRBV7-2 combines with J gene TRBJ1-1; 7 bases fit TRBD1. Losses at the gene ends were 4 bases for V and 6 bases for J; bases not matched to a gene: 8. The CDR3 runs to 14 residues. CDR1 SGHTA and CDR2 FQGNSA come from the germline V gene. This CDR3 reads CASSSQGVRAEAFF. The CDR3 DNA is TGTGCCAGCAGCTCCCAGGGGGTCCGGGCTGAAGCTTTCTTT.

This sequence joins TRBV7-3 and TRBJ2-1; 8 bases line up with TRBD2. CDR3 length: 15 amino acids. CDR1 and CDR2 from the germline V gene are SGHTA and FQGTGA. Trimming took 3 bases from V and 3 from J; bases not matched to a gene: 4. CDR3 protein: CASSFRGGGYNEQFF. The CDR3 nucleotides are TGTGCCAGCAGCTTCCGGGGGGGAGGCTACAATGAGCAGTTCTTC.

This chain joins TRBV6-2 or TRBV6-3 and TRBJ2-1; 11 bases agree with TRBD2. Germline CDR1 reads MNHEY; CDR2 reads SVGEGT. The V gene end was trimmed by 2 bases and the J gene end by 9 bases; junction bases not matched to a gene: 6. CDR3 length: 15 residues. The CDR3 DNA reads as TGTGCCAGCAGTTACGCTGGACTAGCGGGTGGTGAGCAGTTCTTC. Its protein product is CASSYAGLAGGEQFF.

The V call is TRBV3-1 (or the pseudogene TRBV3-2), the J call TRBJ2-7, with 9 nucleotides matching TRBD1. The germline gives CDR1 LGHDT, CDR2 YNNKEL (reference sequence). This CDR3 has 13 residues. V trimming: 6 bases; J trimming: 7 bases; junction bases outside the gene matches: 7. The CDR3 nucleotides read TGTGCCAGCAGACCCACAGGGGGCAGGGAGCAGTACTTC. It yields the protein CASRPTGGREQYF.

The chain joins TRBV4-3 to TRBJ2-5; D is ambiguous. The CDR3 has 15 amino acids. CDR1 is LGHNA, CDR2 YSLEER, per germline. Trimming removed 4 bases at V and 4 bases at J, with 16 bases between. The CDR3 loop reads CASSPTQMRGETQYF. CDR3 DNA: TGCGCCAGCAGCCCCACCCAAATGCGCGGAGAGACCCAGTACTTC.

The genes are TRBV6-1 and TRBJ1-2, with 8 bases matching TRBD1. The CDR3 is 15 amino acids. V was pared by 0 bases and J by 8 bases, with 8 bases of the junction left unmatched. Germline loops: CDR1 MNHNS, CDR2 SASEGT. CDR3 residues: CASSEAGQGPLGYTF. For the CDR3, the DNA is TGTGCCAGCAGTGAAGCCGGACAGGGCCCCCTGGGCTACACCTTC.

The chain recombines TRBV6-2 or TRBV6-3 with TRBJ1-2; D gene unclear. Germline CDR1 MNHEY, CDR2 SVGEGT. The length of the CDR3 is 15 residues. V lost 2 bases and J lost 3, with 13 bases in between. The CDR3 bases are TGTGCCAGCAGTTACGGCCGACAATCGGACTATGGCTACACCTTC. Encoded protein: CASSYGRQSDYGYTF.

This clone was seen only once. The rearrangement links TRBV12-5 to TRBJ2-5, with 11 nucleotides matching TRBD2. J gave up 2 bases and V 2 bases, and 1 base lay outside the gene matches. Germline lookup yields CDR1 LGHNT and CDR2 FRNRAP. The CDR3 loop spans 15 amino acids. The CDR3 sequence: CASGLLAGGQETQYF. The CDR3 coding sequence is TGTGCTAGTGGTTTGCTAGCGGGGGGACAAGAGACCCAGTACTTC.

The gene calls are TRBV27 and TRBJ2-2; maybe TRBD1 (6 bases). Germline V gene data show CDR1 as MNHEY and CDR2 as SMNVEV (reference sequence). This CDR3 has 14 residues. The V gene lost 6 bases and the J gene lost 5 bases, with 13 bases spanning the gap. Here the CDR3 DNA reads TGTGCCAGCAGCTCAAGGACAGCGACCGGGGAGCTGTTTTTT. Protein: CASSSRTATGELFF.

The chain uses TRBV28 and TRBJ1-2, with a weak D call TRBD1 (5 bases). The V end was cut by 5 bases, the J end by 3 bases, with 10 bases between. Germline assignment: CDR1 MDHEN and CDR2 SYDVKM. This CDR3 has 13 residues. The CDR3 here is CASSTAGYYGYTF. CDR3 coding DNA: TGTGCCAGCAGTACCGCAGGGTACTATGGCTACACCTTC.

This chain links TRBV2 with TRBJ1-2; 8 bases agree with TRBD1. The V gene's germline CDR1 is SNHLY and CDR2 FYNNEI. V was clipped by 7 bases and J by 8 bases; unmatched bases: 9. CDR3 size: 13 residues. Here the CDR3 DNA reads TGTGCCAGCATGGACAGGGACTTGGACGGCTACACCTTC. This sequence encodes CASMDRDLDGYTF.

The chain couples TRBV9 to TRBJ2-6, with D perhaps TRBD1 (6 bases). The length of the CDR3 is 16 residues. Germline V CDR1 and CDR2: SGDLS, YYNGEE. Deletions cut 4 bases from V and 0 bases from J, with 11 bases between. The CDR3 reads CASSSQGSSGANVLTF. The CDR3 coding sequence is TGTGCCAGCAGCAGTCAGGGGAGCTCTGGGGCCAACGTCCTGACTTTC.

This clone was recorded once. The V gene is TRBV10-3, the J gene TRBJ2-7, with TRBD1 matching 7 bases. The V gene's germline CDR1 is ENHRY and CDR2 SYGVKD. Losses at the gene ends were 7 bases for V and 6 bases for J; bases not matched to a gene: 9. The CDR3 contains 13 residues. CDR3 DNA sequence: TGTGCCATCACCCTGAGACAGGGAAGCGAGCAGTACTTC. Protein: CAITLRQGSEQYF.

V and J are TRBV11-1 and TRBJ2-7; 12 nucleotides line up with TRBD2. The CDR3 is made up of 16 amino acids. V lost 5 bases, J lost 4 bases, and 9 bases stayed unmatched. In germline, CDR1 is SGHAT, CDR2 FQDESV (reference sequence). The CDR3 DNA sequence: TGTGCCAGCAGCCTCCAATCGGGACTAGCGGGTTACGAGCAGTACTTC. Residues: CASSLQSGLAGYEQYF.

The chain couples TRBV6-2 or TRBV6-3 to TRBJ2-3; D perhaps matches TRBD1 (6 bases). Germline CDR1 reads MNHEY; CDR2 reads SVGEGT. V shed 4 bases and J shed 3 bases, with 17 bases lying between them. The CDR3 is 16 residues long. In DNA form, the CDR3 reads TGTGCCAGCAGTTGGAGCCAGGGGAGTGTTACAGATACGCAGTATTTT. Its protein product is CASSWSQGSVTDTQYF.